A single sample gave rise to the 27 T cell receptor beta chains below, sequenced in a study of cytomegalovirus exposure and HLA in healthy donors. 60 Vbeta and 13 Jbeta primers were used in PCR. Clones were sequenced by immunoSEQ multiplex PCR, and TCRdb holds only the in-frame ones, with some missing. Here the sample spans more than 35,000 clones, 60% to 70% being singletons. The material sequenced was PBMCs. Receptors were obtained from a man aged 35-49 years in good health and CMV-seronegative.

This chain joins TRBV7-9 and TRBJ1-1; D perhaps matches TRBD1 (6 bases). V lost 4 bases, J lost 2 bases, and 11 bases lay in between. Germline V gives CDR1 SEHNR, CDR2 FQNEAQ (reference sequence). The CDR3 is made up of 14 amino acids. The CDR3 bases are TGTGCCAGCAGCTCGGACAGTTTTAACACTGAAGCTTTCTTT. Its translation is CASSSDSFNTEAFF.

The gene calls are TRBV28 and TRBJ2-7, with D possibly matching TRBD2 (6 bases). The CDR3 extends over 14 amino acids. V gave up 2 bases and J gave up 13 bases, with 21 bases separating them. The germline V gene has CDR1 MDHEN and CDR2 SYDVKM. The CDR3 spells CASSLLRDSEGYYF. For the CDR3, the DNA is TGTGCCAGCAGTTTACTCAGGGACTCTGAGGGATATTACTTC.

The chain has TRBV6-5 and TRBJ1-5; the D gene is possibly TRBD1 (5 bases). This CDR3 region has 14 residues. V was shortened by 6 bases and J by 1 base, with 10 bases between the two germline ends. Looked up from germline, CDR1 is MNHEY and CDR2 is SVGAGI. The CDR3 nucleotides are TGTGCCAGCAGGAGCAGGGTAAGCAATCAGCCCCAGCATTTT. Amino acids: CASRSRVSNQPQHF.

The genes are TRBV5-1 and TRBJ2-5; D is possibly TRBD2 (5 bases). Germline V gene data show CDR1 as SGHRS and CDR2 as YFSETQ. The CDR3 is 13 amino acids. V gave up 4 bases and J gave up 5 bases, with 12 bases separating them. The CDR3 nucleotides are TGCGCCAGCAGCCCTGGACTCAAGGAGACCCAGTACTTC. It translates to CASSPGLKETQYF.

This chain joins TRBV7-9 and TRBJ2-1; TRBD2 aligns across 10 bases. Per germline, CDR1 SEHNR and CDR2 FQNEAQ (reference sequence). V shed 4 bases and J 0 bases; nucleotides not matched to a gene: 3. The CDR3 has 16 amino acids. Here the CDR3 reads CASSSSGGDSYNEQFF. The CDR3 DNA follows: TGTGCCAGCAGCTCTAGCGGGGGTGACTCCTACAATGAGCAGTTCTTC.

V and J are TRBV29-1 and TRBJ1-1; 7 bases agree with TRBD1. CDR1 is SQVTM and CDR2 is ANQGSEA in the germline V gene. Trimming removed 7 bases from V and 3 bases from J; junction bases left unmatched: 5. CDR3 length: 12 residues. This CDR3 reads CSDSGGHTEAFF. The CDR3 DNA reads TGCAGCGACTCAGGGGGGCACACTGAAGCTTTCTTT.

The chain carries TRBV6-5 and TRBJ2-4; 10 nucleotides line up with TRBD2. V shed 3 bases and J 9 bases; nucleotides not matched to a gene: 5. The CDR3 has 14 amino acids. The germline gives CDR1 MNHEY, CDR2 SVGAGI. The CDR3 DNA sequence: TGTGCCAGCAGTTATGGTAGCGGGGGGACCATTCAGTACTTC. Translating it yields CASSYGSGGTIQYF.

The V and J genes are TRBV6-1 and TRBJ2-5, with D tentatively TRBD1 (5 bases). Germline CDR1 and CDR2: MNHNS and SASEGT. The CDR3 spans 15 residues. The ends were cut back, 3 bases at V and 5 bases at J, with 16 bases in the middle. DNA of the CDR3: TGTGCCAGCAGTGAGGCGTCTAGTGGGGCGGAGACCCAGTACTTC. Translating it yields CASSEASSGAETQYF.

The rearrangement uses TRBV4-1 and TRBJ2-1; 10 bases agree with TRBD1. The CDR3 sequence is 19 residues long. From germline, CDR1 is MGHRA and CDR2 YSYEKL. V gave up 2 bases and J gave up 8 bases; unmatched junction bases: 18. CDR3 DNA sequence: TGCGCCAGCAGCCAAACCGGGACAGGGGTTTTTGGACAGTTGTATGAGCAGTTCTTC. Its protein product is CASSQTGTGVFGQLYEQFF.

This clone has only a few counts. The J gene is TRBJ1-3, the V gene TRBV2; D is possibly TRBD1 (5 bases). The CDR3 has 12 residues. Germline CDR1 SNHLY, CDR2 FYNNEI. Trimming took 2 bases from V and 7 from J, leaving 6 bases between them. CDR3 nucleotides: TGTGCCAGCAGTGAAAGGGGCAACACCATATATTTT. The encoded protein is CASSERGNTIYF.

This chain uses TRBV5-1 with TRBJ2-7; D is uncertain. The germline gives CDR1 SGHRS, CDR2 YFSETQ. V lost 0 bases and J 0 bases, leaving 13 bases between the germline ends. The CDR3 spans 16 residues. CDR3 in amino acids: CASSLGYSFASYEQYF. The CDR3 DNA sequence: TGCGCCAGCAGCTTGGGCTACAGCTTTGCCTCCTACGAGCAGTACTTC.

V is TRBV11-2 and J is TRBJ2-5; D not certain. The V and J ends lost 5 bases and 3 bases respectively, with 10 bases between them. This CDR3 is built from 13 residues. Germline CDR1 SGHAT, CDR2 FQNNGV. This CDR3 reads CASSPRVEETQYF. CDR3 in DNA: TGTGCCAGCAGCCCCCGGGTTGAAGAGACCCAGTACTTC.

The rearrangement joins TRBV2 to TRBJ1-5, with 12 bases aligning to TRBD1. Trimming at V came to 6 bases and at J to 6 bases, leaving 9 bases not matched to a gene. The V gene's germline CDR1 is SNHLY and CDR2 FYNNEI. CDR3 length: 16 amino acids. The CDR3 spells CASRQEGTGGRQPQHF. The CDR3 nucleotides read TGTGCCAGCAGGCAAGAGGGGACAGGGGGCCGTCAGCCCCAGCATTTT.

This clone was counted only a few times. The chain recombines TRBV10-3 with TRBJ2-5; TRBD2 aligns across 9 bases. There are 14 residues in the CDR3. Germline V gene data show CDR1 as ENHRY and CDR2 as SYGVKD. Losses at the gene ends were 4 bases for V and 2 bases for J; bases not matched to a gene: 2. CDR3 loop: CAISGTSGQETQYF. CDR3 sequence (DNA): TGTGCCATCAGTGGCACTAGCGGGCAAGAGACCCAGTACTTC.

This chain joins TRBV13 and TRBJ2-7; 9 bases fit TRBD1. Germline V CDR1 and CDR2: PRHDT, FYEKMQ (reference sequence). V dropped 0 bases and J dropped 4; count of bases not matched to a gene: 4. The CDR3 totals 15 residues. The CDR3 bases are TGTGCCAGCAGCTTAGGTTGGGGACAGGGTTACGAGCAGTACTTC. Translating gives CASSLGWGQGYEQYF. The full variable domain, rest sourced from reference TRBV13 and TRBJ2-7, is AAGVIQSPRHLIKEKRETATLKCYPIPRHDTVYWYQQGPGQDPQFLISFYEKMQSDKGSIPDRFSAQQFSDYHSELNMSSLELGDSALYFCASSLGWGQGYEQYFGPGTRLTVT.

This clone was observed a handful of times. The chain combines TRBV4-1 with TRBJ2-1, with D maybe TRBD1 (6 bases). Germline V gene data show CDR1 as MGHRA and CDR2 as YSYEKL. CDR3 length: 17 amino acids. V gave up 2 bases and J gave up 1 base, with 15 bases separating them. CDR3 sequence: CASSQFAPGESYNEQFF. CDR3 nucleotide sequence: TGCGCCAGCAGCCAATTTGCCCCAGGGGAATCCTACAATGAGCAGTTCTTC.

J is TRBJ2-3 and V is TRBV6-5; D is possibly TRBD1 (5 bases). CDR3 length: 14 residues. Trimming stripped 6 bases from V and 1 base from J, with 11 bases between. Germline CDR1 and CDR2: MNHEY and SVGAGI. The chain's CDR3 is CASSRREGTDTQYF. DNA for the CDR3: TGTGCCAGCAGCCGCAGGGAAGGCACAGATACGCAGTATTTT.

This clone turned up a few times. This sequence joins TRBV2 and TRBJ1-1, with 10 bases fitting TRBD1. V lost 7 bases, J lost 4 bases, and 6 bases stayed unmatched. Germline V gives CDR1 SNHLY, CDR2 FYNNEI. This CDR3 is built from 14 residues. The CDR3 is CASTLTGGFTEAFF. The CDR3 bases are TGTGCCAGCACCCTGACAGGGGGCTTCACTGAAGCTTTCTTT.

The V call is TRBV6-1, the J call TRBJ2-3, with D possibly matching TRBD1 (6 bases). Germline loops: CDR1 MNHNS, CDR2 SASEGT. This CDR3 has 15 amino acids. The V end lost 5 bases, the J end lost 0 bases, and 12 bases lay between the germline ends. DNA of the CDR3: TGTGCCAGCAGTACCGTTACAGGGAGCACAGATACGCAGTATTTT. Its translation: CASSTVTGSTDTQYF.

This clone was observed a few times. The chain links TRBV4-1 to TRBJ1-4, with unresolved D. Per the germline V gene, CDR1 is MGHRA and CDR2 is YSYEKL. The CDR3 totals 14 residues. V was cut by 1 base and J by 5 bases, with 8 bases left in between. Written as DNA, the CDR3 is TGCGCCAGCAGCCAAGCTCCACTGAATGAAAAACTGTTTTTT. It yields the protein CASSQAPLNEKLFF.

This clone appeared a single time. The chain uses TRBV7-2 and TRBJ2-1; TRBD2 is a possible D gene (5 bases). The CDR3 loop spans 14 amino acids. CDR1 is SGHTA and CDR2 is FQGNSA in the germline V gene. V was pared by 2 bases and J by 5 bases, with 10 bases between. Here the CDR3 DNA reads TGTGCCAGCAGCTTAAGGTACGGGGACAATGAGCAGTTCTTC. It yields the protein CASSLRYGDNEQFF.

This sequence joins TRBV28 and TRBJ1-1, with 7 positions matching TRBD1. Germline trimming cut 5 bases from V and 4 bases from J; bases unmatched to any gene: 10. Germline CDR1 is MDHEN and CDR2 is SYDVKM. CDR3 size: 15 residues. CDR3 DNA sequence: TGTGCCAGCAGTGGGGGACAGAGGGGAGTCACTGAAGCTTTCTTT. Amino acids: CASSGGQRGVTEAFF.

This chain links TRBV30 with TRBJ1-4; 7 bases fit TRBD1. V was clipped by 2 bases and J by 5 bases; unmatched bases: 8. In germline, CDR1 is GTSNPN, CDR2 SVGIG (reference sequence). This CDR3 region has 15 residues. The DNA of the CDR3 is TGTGCCTGGAGTACCCGACAGGGAGGAAATGAAAAACTGTTTTTT. Its protein is CAWSTRQGGNEKLFF. Full variable domain (remainder filled in from reference TRBV30 and TRBJ1-4): SQTIHQWPATLVQPVGSPLSLECTVEGTSNPNLYWYRQAAGRGLQLLFYSVGIGQISSEVPQNLSASRPQDRQFILSSKKLLLSDSGFYLCAWSTRQGGNEKLFFGSGTQLSVL.

The genes are TRBV14 and TRBJ2-7; 7 nucleotides match TRBD2. Germline CDR1 and CDR2: SGHDN and FVKESK. The CDR3 is 13 residues long. V was clipped by 0 bases and J by 7 bases; unmatched bases: 3. The CDR3 bases are TGTGCCAGCAGCCAAGATCCTAGCGGAGAGCAGTACTTC. Protein sequence: CASSQDPSGEQYF. The entire variable domain, with the rest obtained from reference TRBV14 and TRBJ2-7, is as follows: EAGVTQFPSHSVIEKGQTVTLRCDPISGHDNLYWYRRVMGKEIKFLLHFVKESKQDESGMPNNRFLAERTGGTYSTLKVQPAELEDSGVYFCASSQDPSGEQYFGPGTRLTVT.

V gene TRBV6-1 combines with J gene TRBJ2-5; TRBD2 matches at 12 bases. The length of the CDR3 is 14 residues. Germline loops: CDR1 MNHNS, CDR2 SASEGT. J gave up 5 bases and V 6 bases, and 4 bases lay outside the gene matches. The CDR3 DNA follows: TGTGCCAGCAGAGCTAGCGGGGGGGTGGAGACCCAGTACTTC. Translating gives CASRASGGVETQYF.

This chain uses TRBV11-2 with TRBJ1-2, with TRBD1 matching over 8 bases. This CDR3 contains 14 residues. V dropped 1 base and J dropped 4; count of bases not matched to a gene: 2. CDR1 is SGHAT and CDR2 is FQNNGV in the germline V gene. The CDR3 region is CASSLGGTGYGYTF. The CDR3 DNA reads TGTGCCAGCAGCTTAGGAGGGACAGGCTATGGCTACACCTTC.

The rearrangement links TRBV6-1 to TRBJ1-4; TRBD1 might be the D (6 bases). Per germline, CDR1 MNHNS and CDR2 SASEGT. Between the trimmed V and J ends, which lost 7 bases and 3 bases, there was a span of 9 bases. The CDR3 loop spans 13 amino acids. The CDR3 coding sequence is TGTGCCAGCAAGGGGGTCCCTAATGAAAAACTGTTTTTT. Protein sequence: CASKGVPNEKLFF.